This T cell receptor beta chain was captured by sequencing in a study of T-cell reconstitution after alpha-beta-depleted transplantation in children. Study results and limitations: Roughly two months post-transplant, alpha-beta T cells reportedly originated from several hundred graft clones that had expanded. One year after transplant, T-cell counts and diversity came mostly from newly produced T cells.

This CDR3 is 12 amino acids long. In germline, CDR1 is ENHRY, CDR2 SYGVKD. V was shortened by 6 bases and J by 5 bases, with 10 bases between the two germline ends. Regarding this clonotype: Its antigen is currently unknown.

Preparing the TCRbeta library involved the use of unique molecular identifiers. A single record per CDR3 protein comes from TCRdb applying MiXCR to the PCR reads. The sample holds fewer than 750,000 distinct CDR3 sequences, more than 20% seen once. Source: PBMCs, mostly from graft donor cells, taken 360 days after TCRalphabeta/CD19-depleted stem cell transplant. This TCR was sampled from a boy under two years old who had a stem cell transplant for acute myeloid leukemia, so the T cells may come from the graft donor. The chain joins TRBV10-3 to TRBJ2-5; weak D call: TRBD2 (5 bases). CDR3 sequence (DNA): TGTGCCATCAGCGGGGTGGGTGAGACCCAGTACTTC. As protein: CAISGVGETQYF.